This paragraph covers one T cell receptor beta chain sequence. The target antigen is unknown. The primer mix had 60 Vbeta and 13 Jbeta primers. The data were produced by immunoSEQ multiplex PCR, yet TCRdb's version contains in-frame clones alone and is incomplete. Of 100,000 to 150,000 clones listed, approximately 78% are singletons. The CDR3 is 14 amino acids. Trimming at V came to 3 bases and at J to 3 bases, leaving 2 bases not matched to a gene. The germline V gene encodes CDR1 SQVTM and CDR2 ANQGSEA. This sample is drawn from a study of cytomegalovirus exposure and HLA in healthy donors. Whole-study results and caveats: It has been reported that TCR beta sequences accurately predicted the HLA-A and HLA-B alleles of most subjects. As a later analysis showed, several of the most significant clusters appeared to be linked to common viral pathogens.

The sample was PBMCs. The clonotype comes from a woman in her thirties or forties in good health and CMV-seronegative. V is TRBV29-1 and J is TRBJ2-1; 10 bases fit TRBD1. CDR3 loop: CSVEWTGGYNEQFF. CDR3 nucleotides: TGCAGCGTTGAGTGGACAGGGGGCTACAATGAGCAGTTCTTC.